These 8 T cell receptor beta chains were all obtained from the same sample, sequenced in a study of a mutant IDH1 vaccine in newly diagnosed glioma. The antigens these receptors bind are not known. Time point described: week 47, end of study. Doses of 300 ug of mutant IDH1 20-mer peptide were given with topical imiquimod. Clones were read by immunoSEQ multiplex PCR, and TCRdb kept only the in-frame ones, dropping some. This table has tens of thousands of clones, approximately 84% appearing once. The sequencing here drew on PBMCs, taken from a glioma patient whose treatment included an IDH1 peptide vaccine. The receptor set was obtained from a woman in her 30s with glioma. Some clones in this sample may be carry-over from other donors' samples.

The CDR3 region has the DNA TGTGCCAGCAAGGTTGGCGGGATCGGTCCGAAGCAGTACTTC. Its translation is CASKVGGIGPKQYF. The genes are TRBV6-6 and TRBJ2-7; D is perhaps TRBD2 (6 bases). The CDR3 covers 14 residues. In germline, CDR1 is MNHNY, CDR2 SVGAGI (reference sequence). Trimming took 7 bases from V and 8 from J, leaving 21 bases between them.

V is TRBV18 and J is TRBJ1-3; D is unclear. V was clipped by 3 bases and J by 3 bases, with 18 bases between them. The CDR3 sequence is 17 residues long. The germline V gene has CDR1 KGHSH and CDR2 LQKENI. This CDR3 reads CASSPREWAGRGNTIYF. As DNA, the CDR3 is TGTGCCAGCTCACCTCGAGAGTGGGCAGGCCGTGGAAACACCATATATTTT. Using reference TRBV18 and TRBJ1-3 for the parts outside the CDR3, the full variable domain is NAGVMQNPRHLVRRRGQEARLRCSPMKGHSHVYWYRQLPEEGLKFMVYLQKENIIDESGMPKERFSAEFPKEGPSILRIQQVVRGDSAAYFCASSPREWAGRGNTIYFGEGSWLTVV.

A single count supports this clone. The chain carries TRBV27 and TRBJ2-3; D is ambiguous. Trimming took 0 bases from V and 6 from J, leaving 4 bases between them. Germline lookup yields CDR1 MNHEY and CDR2 SMNVEV (reference sequence). There are 12 residues in the CDR3. The DNA for the CDR3 is TGTGCCAGCAGTTTATCGTCCGATACGCAGTATTTT. This codes for CASSLSSDTQYF.

This chain joins TRBV7-9 and TRBJ2-7; 7 bases map to TRBD1. This CDR3 contains 15 residues. In germline, CDR1 is SEHNR, CDR2 FQNEAQ (reference sequence). J was trimmed by 3 bases and V by 4 bases; bases with no gene match: 9. The CDR3 nucleotides read TGTGCCAGCAGCTCAACCCGGGACAGCCTCTACGAGCAGTACTTC. The encoded protein is CASSSTRDSLYEQYF.

This chain uses TRBV6-5 with TRBJ1-4; D ambiguous. V was pared by 6 bases and J by 0 bases, with 11 bases between. The CDR3 covers 15 residues. Germline V gene sequence: CDR1 MNHEY, CDR2 SVGAGI. The CDR3 region is CASRLSGPTNEKLFF. For the CDR3, the DNA is TGTGCCAGCAGATTGAGCGGACCAACTAATGAAAAACTGTTTTTT.

This clone appeared a few times. This chain links TRBV29-1 with TRBJ1-1, with 10 bases matching TRBD1. J was trimmed by 3 bases and V by 4 bases; bases with no gene match: 5. The CDR3 has 14 residues. Germline lookup yields CDR1 SQVTM and CDR2 ANQGSEA. CDR3 loop: CSVGDRGPHTEAFF. The CDR3, as DNA: TGCAGCGTTGGAGACAGGGGGCCGCACACTGAAGCTTTCTTT. The whole variable domain, filled in from reference TRBV29-1 and TRBJ1-1, reads SAVISQKPSRDICQRGTSLTIQCQVDSQVTMMFWYRQQPGQSLTLIATANQGSEATYESGFVIDKFPISRPNLTFSTLTVSNMSPEDSSIYLCSVGDRGPHTEAFFGQGTRLTVV.

This chain connects TRBV7-9 to TRBJ2-7; 12 nucleotides agree with TRBD1. The germline CDR1 and CDR2 sequences are SEHNR and FQNEAQ (reference sequence). CDR3 length: 19 residues. Trimming cost V 5 bases and J 3 bases; bases outside gene matches: 17. CDR3 residues: CASSPPWGQGASEDYEQYF. The CDR3 nucleotides are TGTGCCAGCAGCCCACCTTGGGGACAGGGGGCTAGCGAAGACTACGAGCAGTACTTC.

This chain uses TRBV11-3 with TRBJ1-1; the D gene is possibly TRBD1 (6 bases). Germline CDR1 and CDR2: SGHNT and YENEEA. V was pared by 5 bases and J by 1 base, with 11 bases between. The length of the CDR3 is 14 residues. The CDR3 DNA sequence: TGTGCCAGCAGCGGAAGACAGGCGAACACTGAAGCTTTCTTT. This sequence encodes CASSGRQANTEAFF.